Following are 14 T cell receptor beta chains from one sample sequenced in a study of blood T cell repertoires in COVID-19. The protocol was immunoSEQ multiplex PCR, while the TCRdb copy is restricted to in-frame clones and leaves out a portion. The table has about 52,000 clones, around 80% seen once. The sequencing sample was made of peripheral blood. The source is a woman aged 80 or over with COVID-19, enrolled during active disease.

The CDR3 loop reads CASSASLSTDTQYF. In nucleotides, the CDR3 is TGTGCCAGCAGCGCTTCTCTGAGCACAGATACGCAGTATTTT. The chain recombines TRBV9 with TRBJ2-3; D unresolved. The V end was cut by 3 bases, the J end by 0 bases, with 8 bases between. The CDR3 sequence is 14 residues long. CDR1 SGDLS and CDR2 YYNGEE come from the germline V gene.

V usage is TRBV5-4 and J usage is TRBJ2-3; 8 nucleotides match TRBD2. CDR1 is SGHNT, CDR2 YYREEE, per germline (reference sequence). V lost 4 bases and J lost 3; bases outside the gene matches: 13. The CDR3 loop spans 17 amino acids. This CDR3 is CASSPEGLAGGTDTQYF. The CDR3 bases are TGTGCCAGCAGCCCGGAGGGCTTGGCGGGGGGTACAGATACGCAGTATTTT.

The V and J genes are TRBV11-2 and TRBJ2-7; 12 bases agree with TRBD1. The CDR3 has 16 amino acids. Trimming cost V 5 bases and J 4 bases; bases outside gene matches: 9. Germline V gene sequence: CDR1 SGHAT, CDR2 FQNNGV. CDR3 protein: CASSPPWGQGAYEQYF. In DNA, the CDR3 is TGTGCCAGCAGCCCGCCCTGGGGACAGGGGGCTTACGAGCAGTACTTC.

This clone was counted once. This chain uses TRBV28 with TRBJ2-7; a possible D gene is TRBD2 (6 bases). CDR1 is MDHEN and CDR2 is SYDVKM in the germline V gene. The CDR3 contains 14 residues. V dropped 6 bases and J dropped 3 bases, with 15 bases sitting between them. CDR3 sequence (DNA): TGTGCCAGCAGACAGGCGGGACGGAGCTACGAGCAGTACTTC. Translating gives CASRQAGRSYEQYF.

This chain links TRBV6-5 with TRBJ2-1; 12 bases align to TRBD1. V was clipped by 4 bases and J by 6 bases; unmatched bases: 4. Germline V gives CDR1 MNHEY, CDR2 SVGAGI. This CDR3 is 15 amino acids long. Here the CDR3 reads CASSFRDRGPNEQFF. CDR3 nucleotide sequence: TGTGCCAGCAGTTTCCGGGACAGGGGGCCCAATGAGCAGTTCTTC.

DNA of the CDR3: TGTGCCAGCAGCGTAGGGAGGAAAGACCAAGAGACCCAGTACTTC. It is translated as CASSVGRKDQETQYF. The V call is TRBV9, the J call TRBJ2-5, with D possibly being TRBD2 (5 bases). The CDR3 contains 15 residues. V lost 0 bases and J lost 0, with 9 bases in between. Germline CDR1 is SGDLS and CDR2 is YYNGEE. The full variable domain, its missing parts supplied by reference TRBV9 and TRBJ2-5, is DSGVTQTPKHLITATGQRVTLRCSPRSGDLSVYWYQQSLDQGLQFLIQYYNGEERAKGNILERFSAQQFPDLHSELNLSSLELGDSALYFCASSVGRKDQETQYFGPGTRLLVL.

The chain recombines TRBV5-4 with TRBJ1-1; possible D gene TRBD1, 5 bases. The germline V gene has CDR1 SGHNT and CDR2 YYREEE (reference sequence). Trimming took 3 bases from V and 0 from J, leaving 9 bases between them. The CDR3 runs to 14 residues. The CDR3 is CASSSGLLNTEAFF. CDR3 DNA: TGTGCCAGCAGCTCAGGGTTATTGAACACTGAAGCTTTCTTT.

The V and J genes are TRBV9 and TRBJ2-1, with TRBD2 as a possible D gene (6 bases). Germline CDR1 SGDLS, CDR2 YYNGEE. This CDR3 comprises 15 residues. Trimming took off 0 bases at V and 4 bases at J, with 11 bases between the two ends. The chain's CDR3 is CASSVAVSGYNEQFF. The CDR3 DNA sequence: TGTGCCAGCAGCGTAGCGGTTAGCGGATACAATGAGCAGTTCTTC.

J is TRBJ1-2 and V is TRBV19; possible D gene TRBD1, 6 bases. Deletions cut 5 bases from V and 0 bases from J, with 22 bases between. This CDR3 comprises 18 residues. Germline V lookup: CDR1 LNHDA, CDR2 SQIVND (reference sequence). CDR3 loop: CASSSPGHTATPNYGYTF. CDR3 coding DNA: TGTGCCAGTAGTTCTCCGGGACACACGGCTACTCCTAACTATGGCTACACCTTC.

The V and J genes are TRBV29-1 and TRBJ2-2, with 10 bases identical to TRBD2. Germline V lookup: CDR1 SQVTM, CDR2 ANQGSEA. J lost 4 bases, V lost 7 bases, and 6 bases had no gene match. This CDR3 has 14 residues. Here the CDR3 DNA reads TGCAGCGGGAGGACTAGCGGAGCCACCGGGGAGCTGTTTTTT. Amino acid sequence: CSGRTSGATGELFF.

V is TRBV10-3 and J is TRBJ2-3, with TRBD2 matching over 11 bases. The CDR3 loop spans 19 amino acids. Germline V lookup: CDR1 ENHRY, CDR2 SYGVKD. V was pared by 3 bases and J by 4 bases, with 15 bases of the junction left unmatched. CDR3 region: CAISDRGLTSGSSADTQYF. The CDR3 DNA sequence: TGTGCCATCAGTGACCGCGGACTTACTAGCGGGAGCTCTGCAGATACGCAGTATTTT.

This clone was seen just once. This sequence joins TRBV6-5 and TRBJ2-5; the match to TRBD2 covers 12 bases. This CDR3 contains 14 residues. V trimming: 6 bases; J trimming: 5 bases; junction bases outside the gene matches: 4. Germline lookup yields CDR1 MNHEY and CDR2 SVGAGI. For the CDR3, the DNA is TGTGCCAGCAGCCTCCTAGCGGGAGGGGAGACCCAGTACTTC. Amino acids: CASSLLAGGETQYF.

CDR3 nucleotide sequence: TGTGCCTGGAGTGTCCTCGGCGGGAATGTCATTCAGTACTTC. Protein sequence: CAWSVLGGNVIQYF. This chain links TRBV30 with TRBJ2-4; tentative D call: TRBD2 (6 bases). The CDR3 runs to 14 residues. The germline gives CDR1 GTSNPN, CDR2 SVGIG (reference sequence). V was pared by 0 bases and J by 9 bases, with 15 bases between.

The chain uses TRBV12-3 or TRBV12-4 and TRBJ1-1, with 8 nucleotides matching TRBD1. The CDR3 is made up of 13 amino acids. Trimming removed 6 bases from V and 4 bases from J; junction bases left unmatched: 4. The CDR3 spells CASRYGQGTEAFF. The CDR3 DNA reads as TGTGCCAGCAGATACGGACAGGGCACTGAAGCTTTCTTT.